The 21 T cell receptor beta chains below were found in one sample sequenced in a study of long-term antiretroviral therapy in people with HIV. Version v3.0 of the immunoSEQ assay ran at survey level. Generated by immunoSEQ multiplex PCR, the TCRdb table keeps only in-frame clones and is missing some. The table shows around 13,000 clones, with around 77% occurring only once. The sample consisted of unsorted PBMCs, taken 0.5 years before starting antiretroviral therapy. All receptors derive from a woman aged 40 to 50 with HIV.

The chain combines TRBV5-6 with TRBJ1-1; perhaps TRBD1 as D (5 bases). Germline CDR1 reads SGHDT; CDR2 reads YYEEEE. V lost 0 bases and J 0 bases, leaving 9 bases between the germline ends. CDR3 length equals 15 residues. Here the CDR3 DNA reads TGTGCCAGCAGCTTGGCAGCAGGGATGAACACTGAAGCTTTCTTT. This translates into CASSLAAGMNTEAFF.

J is TRBJ1-4 and V is TRBV5-4; D is undetermined. The CDR3 sequence is 13 residues long. Deletions cut 5 bases from V and 0 bases from J, with 5 bases between. Germline lookup yields CDR1 SGHNT and CDR2 YYREEE (reference sequence). The DNA of the CDR3 is TGTGCCAGCAGTTCGGCAACTAATGAAAAACTGTTTTTT. As protein: CASSSATNEKLFF.

The chain links TRBV5-4 to TRBJ2-3; D not resolved. This CDR3 has 14 amino acids. Trimming removed 4 bases from V and 1 base from J, with 10 bases in between. Germline values: CDR1 SGHNT, CDR2 YYREEE (reference sequence). DNA of the CDR3: TGTGCCAGCAGCCCCCCTAAAGGCACAGATACGCAGTATTTT. Translated: CASSPPKGTDTQYF.

The V call is TRBV9, the J call TRBJ2-3; 7 bases fit TRBD1. The V and J ends lost 0 bases and 3 bases, in that order; junction bases with no gene match: 10. Per germline, CDR1 SGDLS and CDR2 YYNGEE. The CDR3 has 17 residues. This chain's CDR3 is CASSVAAGPGGTDTQYF. CDR3 coding DNA: TGTGCCAGCAGCGTAGCGGCCGGGCCAGGGGGAACAGATACGCAGTATTTT.

The chain uses TRBV7-9 and TRBJ1-4, with D unresolved. This CDR3 is built from 11 residues. Trimming removed 1 base at V and 6 bases at J, with 0 bases between. Germline V gene lookup returns CDR1 SEHNR and CDR2 FQNEAQ (reference sequence). In DNA, the CDR3 is TGTGCCAGCAGCTTAGATGAAAAACTGTTTTTT. Translated: CASSLDEKLFF.

The gene calls are TRBV19 and TRBJ2-1; TRBD2 matches 7 bases. Germline loops: CDR1 LNHDA, CDR2 SQIVND (reference sequence). Trimming took 2 bases from V and 0 from J; bases not matched to a gene: 1. The length of the CDR3 is 15 residues. The CDR3 spells CASSISGGSYNEQFF. The CDR3 nucleotides are TGTGCCAGTAGTATATCGGGGGGCTCCTACAATGAGCAGTTCTTC.

This chain joins TRBV2 and TRBJ2-7; 11 bases match TRBD1. CDR1 is SNHLY, CDR2 FYNNEI, per germline. CDR3 size: 15 residues. V was pared by 2 bases and J by 5 bases, with 5 bases of the junction left unmatched. CDR3 region: CASSEQGQGADEQYF. CDR3 coding DNA: TGTGCCAGCAGTGAACAAGGACAGGGGGCGGACGAGCAGTACTTC.

V is TRBV11-2 and J is TRBJ1-4; tentatively, D is TRBD1 (6 bases). Trimming took off 5 bases at V and 2 bases at J, with 9 bases between the two ends. Germline CDR1 SGHAT, CDR2 FQNNGV. The CDR3 is 14 amino acids. As DNA, the CDR3 is TGTGCCAGCAGCCTGGACAGCACTAATGAAAAACTGTTTTTT. It encodes CASSLDSTNEKLFF.

This chain connects TRBV6-6 to TRBJ1-1; no firm D call. Germline V CDR1 and CDR2: MNHNY, SVGAGI (reference sequence). CDR3 length: 12 residues. Trimming took 2 bases from V and 6 from J, leaving 7 bases between them. The CDR3 region has the DNA TGTGCCAGCAGTTACGGGGTAGCTGAAGCTTTCTTT. Its protein is CASSYGVAEAFF.

This CDR3 reads CASSYTGDPYEQYF. The CDR3 DNA reads as TGTGCCAGCAGCTATACAGGGGACCCCTACGAGCAGTACTTC. The V and J genes are TRBV7-6 and TRBJ2-7; 7 bases line up with TRBD1. Germline assignment: CDR1 SGHVS and CDR2 FNYEAQ. This CDR3 is 14 amino acids long. V dropped 4 bases and J dropped 2; count of bases not matched to a gene: 5.

The J gene is TRBJ2-7, the V gene TRBV4-1; 11 nucleotides align to TRBD1. This CDR3 contains 15 residues. Germline trimming cut 1 base from V and 3 bases from J; bases unmatched to any gene: 2. Germline V gene lookup returns CDR1 MGHRA and CDR2 YSYEKL. CDR3 loop: CASSQGGTGGYEQYF. As DNA, the CDR3 is TGCGCCAGCAGCCAAGGGGGGACAGGGGGCTACGAGCAGTACTTC.

The chain is built from TRBV5-5 and TRBJ2-5, with D perhaps matching TRBD1 or TRBD2 (6 bases each). V lost 4 bases and J 5 bases, leaving 18 bases between the germline ends. The CDR3 sequence is 15 residues long. Germline V lookup: CDR1 SGHKS, CDR2 YYEKEE (reference sequence). This chain's CDR3 is CASSRGGGLPETQYF. DNA of the CDR3: TGTGCCAGCAGCCGCGGAGGGGGGCTTCCTGAGACCCAGTACTTC. Full variable domain (missing parts from reference TRBV5-5 and TRBJ2-5): DAGVTQSPTHLIKTRGQQVTLRCSPISGHKSVSWYQQVLGQGPQFIFQYYEKEERGRGNFPDRFSARQFPNYSSELNVNALLLGDSALYLCASSRGGGLPETQYFGPGTRLLVL.

The chain carries TRBV10-3 and TRBJ1-1; 7 bases map to TRBD1. The ends lost 10 bases at V and 2 bases at J; junction bases unmatched: 19. The CDR3 has 17 residues. The germline gives CDR1 ENHRY, CDR2 SYGVKD. The CDR3 loop reads CATMGGQIFTANTEAFF. The CDR3 region has the DNA TGTGCCACCATGGGGGGACAGATTTTCACAGCTAACACTGAAGCTTTCTTT.

This clone appeared a single time. This rearrangement joins TRBV7-9 to TRBJ2-7; no clear D. Germline V gene lookup returns CDR1 SEHNR and CDR2 FQNEAQ (reference sequence). This CDR3 is built from 12 residues. V was trimmed by 3 bases and J by 2 bases, leaving 5 bases between them. The chain's CDR3 is CASSFGAYEQYF. CDR3 coding DNA: TGTGCCAGCAGCTTCGGAGCCTACGAGCAGTACTTC.

The chain carries TRBV5-5 and TRBJ2-1, with TRBD1 identical over 9 bases. The CDR3 runs 13 residues. Trimming took 3 bases from V and 8 from J; bases not matched to a gene: 3. Germline values: CDR1 SGHKS, CDR2 YYEKEE (reference sequence). CDR3 sequence reads: CASSSGQGYEQFF. The DNA for the CDR3 is TGTGCCAGCAGCTCCGGACAGGGGTATGAGCAGTTCTTC.

This chain uses TRBV4-1 with TRBJ2-3, with D perhaps assigned TRBD1 or TRBD2 (5 bases each). The CDR3 contains 15 residues. With 2 bases removed from V and 5 bases from J, the gap between germline ends came to 14 bases. CDR1 is MGHRA and CDR2 is YSYEKL in the germline V gene. The CDR3, as DNA: TGCGCCAGCAGCCAAACGGGACCCACCAGAGATACGCAGTATTTT. Protein sequence: CASSQTGPTRDTQYF.

This clone is deemed medium-sized. The chain is built from TRBV7-2 and TRBJ1-1; no clear D. Trimming cost V 1 base and J 5 bases, with 11 bases left between them. This CDR3 contains 14 residues. In germline, CDR1 is SGHTA, CDR2 FQGNSA. The CDR3 protein is CASSLEGWLTEAFF. CDR3 bases: TGTGCCAGCAGCTTAGAAGGGTGGTTAACTGAAGCTTTCTTT.

The rearrangement links TRBV7-2 to TRBJ2-3, with 8 positions matching TRBD2. The V segment lost 7 bases and the J segment 0 bases; nucleotides outside the gene matches: 6. The length of the CDR3 is 15 residues. Germline V gene sequence: CDR1 SGHTA, CDR2 FQGNSA. CDR3 DNA sequence: TGTGCCAGCAACCTCCCTAGCGGGAGCACAGATACGCAGTATTTT. This encodes CASNLPSGSTDTQYF.

V gene TRBV6-5 combines with J gene TRBJ2-7; maybe TRBD2 (5 bases). CDR1 MNHEY and CDR2 SVGAGI come from the germline V gene. The V and J ends lost 2 bases and 5 bases respectively, with 13 bases between them. This CDR3 spans 14 amino acids. CDR3 sequence: CASSYGSGRDEQYF. For the CDR3, the DNA is TGTGCCAGCAGTTACGGGTCTGGGCGGGACGAGCAGTACTTC.

The chain has TRBV2 and TRBJ1-2; a possible D gene is TRBD1 (5 bases). The CDR3 totals 13 residues. CDR1 is SNHLY, CDR2 FYNNEI, per germline. V gave up 4 bases and J gave up 7 bases, with 13 bases separating them. The CDR3 sequence: CASSVWDGGGYTF. For the CDR3, the DNA is TGTGCCAGCAGTGTCTGGGACGGAGGTGGCTACACCTTC.

This chain links TRBV11-2 with TRBJ1-1; D may be TRBD1 (5 bases). V was shortened by 1 base and J by 1 base, with 13 bases between the two germline ends. This CDR3 is 16 amino acids long. Germline V gene data show CDR1 as SGHAT and CDR2 as FQNNGV. The CDR3 sequence: CASSLASGAPNTEAFF. Here the CDR3 DNA reads TGTGCCAGCAGCTTAGCTTCCGGGGCCCCGAACACTGAAGCTTTCTTT.